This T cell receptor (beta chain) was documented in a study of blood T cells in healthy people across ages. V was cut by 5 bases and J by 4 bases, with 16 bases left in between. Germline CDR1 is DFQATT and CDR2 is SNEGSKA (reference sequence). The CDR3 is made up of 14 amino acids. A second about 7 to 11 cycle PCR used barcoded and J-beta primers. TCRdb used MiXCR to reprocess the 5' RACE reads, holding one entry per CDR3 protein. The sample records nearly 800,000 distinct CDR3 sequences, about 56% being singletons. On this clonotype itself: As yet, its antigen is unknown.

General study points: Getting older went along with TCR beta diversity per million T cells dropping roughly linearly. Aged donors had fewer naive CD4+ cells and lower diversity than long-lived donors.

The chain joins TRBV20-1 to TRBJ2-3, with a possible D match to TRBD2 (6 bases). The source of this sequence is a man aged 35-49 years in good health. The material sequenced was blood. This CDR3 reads CSAPPVGGADTQYF. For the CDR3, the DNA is TGCAGTGCTCCCCCAGTCGGGGGTGCAGATACGCAGTATTTT.